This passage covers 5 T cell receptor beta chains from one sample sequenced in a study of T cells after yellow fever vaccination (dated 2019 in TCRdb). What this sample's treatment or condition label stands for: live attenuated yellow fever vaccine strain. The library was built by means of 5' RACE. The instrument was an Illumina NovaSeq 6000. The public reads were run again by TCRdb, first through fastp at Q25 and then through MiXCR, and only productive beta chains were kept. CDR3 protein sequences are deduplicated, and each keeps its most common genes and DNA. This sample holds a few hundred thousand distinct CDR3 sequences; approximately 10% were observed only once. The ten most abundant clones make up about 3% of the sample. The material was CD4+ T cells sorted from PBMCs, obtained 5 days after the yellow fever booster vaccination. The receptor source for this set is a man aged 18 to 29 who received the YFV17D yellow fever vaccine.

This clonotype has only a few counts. The CDR3 loop reads CASSPTTAPTQYF. Written as DNA, the CDR3 is TGCGCCAGCAGCCCTACGACGGCTCCGACCCAGTACTTC. The rearrangement uses TRBV5-1 and TRBJ2-5; no definite D call. V lost 4 bases, J lost 7 bases, and 14 bases lay in between. Per germline, CDR1 SGHRS and CDR2 YFSETQ. The length of the CDR3 is 13 residues.

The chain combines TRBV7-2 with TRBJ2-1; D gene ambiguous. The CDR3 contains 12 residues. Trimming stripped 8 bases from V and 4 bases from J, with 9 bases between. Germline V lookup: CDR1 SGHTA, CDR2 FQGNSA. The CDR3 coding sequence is TGTGCCAGCTGTTCGAGGTACAATGAGCAGTTCTTC. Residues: CASCSRYNEQFF. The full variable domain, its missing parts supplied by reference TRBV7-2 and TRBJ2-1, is GAGVSQSPSNKVTEKGKDVELRCDPISGHTALYWYRQSLGQGLEFLIYFQGNSAPDKSGLPSDRFSAERTGGSVSTLTIQRTQQEDSAVYLCASCSRYNEQFFGPGTRLTVL.

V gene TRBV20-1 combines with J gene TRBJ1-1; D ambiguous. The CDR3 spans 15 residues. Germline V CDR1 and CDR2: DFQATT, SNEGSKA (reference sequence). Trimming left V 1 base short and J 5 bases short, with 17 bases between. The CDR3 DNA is TGCAGTGCTAGAGGAACACCTAAGGGAGGAACTGAAGCTTTCTTT. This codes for CSARGTPKGGTEAFF.

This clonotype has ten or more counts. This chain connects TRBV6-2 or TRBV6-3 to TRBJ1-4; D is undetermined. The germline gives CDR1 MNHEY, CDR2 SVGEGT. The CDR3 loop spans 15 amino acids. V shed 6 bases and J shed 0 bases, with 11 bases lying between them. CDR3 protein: CASSYGLSTNEKLFF. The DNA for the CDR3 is TGTGCCAGCAGCTACGGATTATCAACTAATGAAAAACTGTTTTTT.

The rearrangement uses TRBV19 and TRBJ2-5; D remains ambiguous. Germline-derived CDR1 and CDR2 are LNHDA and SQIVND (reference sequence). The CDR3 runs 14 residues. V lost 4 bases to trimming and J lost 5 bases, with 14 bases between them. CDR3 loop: CASSTSVSAETQYF. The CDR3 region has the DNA TGTGCCAGTAGTACCAGCGTGTCGGCCGAGACCCAGTACTTC.